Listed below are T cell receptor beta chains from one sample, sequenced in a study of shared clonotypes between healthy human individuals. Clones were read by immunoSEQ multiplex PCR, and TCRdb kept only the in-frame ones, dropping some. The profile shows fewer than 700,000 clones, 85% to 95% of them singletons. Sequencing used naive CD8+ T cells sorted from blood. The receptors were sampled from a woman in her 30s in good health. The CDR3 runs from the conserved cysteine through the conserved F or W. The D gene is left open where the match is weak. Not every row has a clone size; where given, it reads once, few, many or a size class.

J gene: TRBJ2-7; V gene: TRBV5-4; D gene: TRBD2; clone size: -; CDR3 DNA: TGTGCCAGCAGCCCGACTAGCGGGAACCCCTACGAGCAGTACTTC; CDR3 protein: CASSPTSGNPYEQYF
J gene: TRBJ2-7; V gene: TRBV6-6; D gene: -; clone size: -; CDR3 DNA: TGTGCCAGCAGTTACCTAGGAGACGAGCAGTACTTC; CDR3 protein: CASSYLGDEQYF
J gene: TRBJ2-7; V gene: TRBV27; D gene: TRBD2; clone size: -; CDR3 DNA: TGTGCCAGCAGTTTTACCCGGACTAGTGGGGGGGTCGACGAGCAGTACTTC; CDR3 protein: CASSFTRTSGGVDEQYF
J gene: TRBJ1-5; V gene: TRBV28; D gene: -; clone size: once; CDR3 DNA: TGTGCCAGCCTCAAAATGGGTCAGCCCCAGCATTTT; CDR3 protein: CASLKMGQPQHF
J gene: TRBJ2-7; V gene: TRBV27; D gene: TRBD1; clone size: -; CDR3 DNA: TGTGCCAGCAGTTTTTCCACAGGGGACCGGTTCTACGAGCAGTACTTC; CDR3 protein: CASSFSTGDRFYEQYF
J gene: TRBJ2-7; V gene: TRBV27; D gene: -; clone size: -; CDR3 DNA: TGTGCCAGCCCCTACGAGCAGTACTTC; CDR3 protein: CASPYEQYF
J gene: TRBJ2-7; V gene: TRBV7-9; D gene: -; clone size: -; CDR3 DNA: TGTGCCAGCAGCCTTGACGGACTCTACGAGCAGTACTTC; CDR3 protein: CASSLDGLYEQYF
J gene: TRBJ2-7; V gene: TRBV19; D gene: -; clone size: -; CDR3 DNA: TGTGCCAGTAGTCCGTCGCGGGGCCGCTACGAGCAGTACTTC; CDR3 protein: CASSPSRGRYEQYF
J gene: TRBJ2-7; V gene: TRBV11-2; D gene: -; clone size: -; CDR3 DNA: TGTGCCAGCAGCTTAAGTAACGGCGGCTACGAGCAGTACTTC; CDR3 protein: CASSLSNGGYEQYF
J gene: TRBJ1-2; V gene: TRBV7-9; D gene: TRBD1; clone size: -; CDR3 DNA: TGTGCCAGCACCTTAGACAGGGAACTAGAAGGCTACACCTTC; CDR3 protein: CASTLDRELEGYTF
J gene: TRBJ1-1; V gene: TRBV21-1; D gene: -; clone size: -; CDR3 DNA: TGTGCCAGCCGGCAGGTGGGGACTGAAGCTTTCTTT; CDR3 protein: CASRQVGTEAFF
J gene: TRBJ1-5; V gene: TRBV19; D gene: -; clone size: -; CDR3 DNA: TGTGCCAGTAGTATAGCGGGGAAACAGCCCCAGCATTTT; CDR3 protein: CASSIAGKQPQHF
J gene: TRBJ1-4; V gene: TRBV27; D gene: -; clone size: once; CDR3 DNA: TGTGCCAGCAGTTTCTACCAGGGGACGGAAAAACTGTTTTTT; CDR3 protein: CASSFYQGTEKLFF
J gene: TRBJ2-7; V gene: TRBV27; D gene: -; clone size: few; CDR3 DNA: TGTGCCAGCAGTTGGGGAGACCCCTACGAGCAGTACTTC; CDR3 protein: CASSWGDPYEQYF
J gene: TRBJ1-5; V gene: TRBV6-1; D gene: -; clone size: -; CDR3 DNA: TGTGCCAGCAGTGAACGGGAGCTGAGGGTACAGCCCCAGCATTTT; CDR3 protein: CASSERELRVQPQHF
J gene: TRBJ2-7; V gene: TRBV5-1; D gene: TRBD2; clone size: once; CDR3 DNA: TGCGCCAGCAGCGAGGGACTAGCGGACTCCTACGAGCAGTACTTC; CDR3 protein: CASSEGLADSYEQYF
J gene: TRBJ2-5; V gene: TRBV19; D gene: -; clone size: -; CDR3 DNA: TGTGCCAGTAGTATAATTGTCGCGGCCCGGGAGACCCAGTACTTC; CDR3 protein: CASSIIVAARETQYF
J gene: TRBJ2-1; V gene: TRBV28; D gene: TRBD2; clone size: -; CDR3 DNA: TGTGCCAGCAGTTTAACCGGGACTAGTTATGAGCAGTTCTTC; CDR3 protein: CASSLTGTSYEQFF
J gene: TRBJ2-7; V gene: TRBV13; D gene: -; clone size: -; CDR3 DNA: TGTGCCAGCAGCCATGGGGGGTCCTCCTACGAGCAGTACTTC; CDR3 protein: CASSHGGSSYEQYF
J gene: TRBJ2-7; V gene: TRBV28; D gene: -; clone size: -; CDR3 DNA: TGTGCCAGCAGTTTTGGCCAATCTTCCTACGAGCAGTACTTC; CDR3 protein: CASSFGQSSYEQYF
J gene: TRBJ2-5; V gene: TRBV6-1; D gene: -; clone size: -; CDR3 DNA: TGTGCCAGCAGTGAAGGGGCCAGGGTCCGAGAGACCCAGTACTTC; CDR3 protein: CASSEGARVRETQYF
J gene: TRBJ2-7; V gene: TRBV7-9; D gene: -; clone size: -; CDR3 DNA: TGTGCCAGCAGCCCGGGGACACCCCCTGAGCAGTACTTC; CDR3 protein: CASSPGTPPEQYF
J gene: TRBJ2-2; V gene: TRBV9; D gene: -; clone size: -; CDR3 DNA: TGTGCCAGCACCCCCTCGGGTGATACCGGGGAGCTGTTTTTT; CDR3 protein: CASTPSGDTGELFF
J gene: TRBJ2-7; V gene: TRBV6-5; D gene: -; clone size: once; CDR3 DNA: TGTGCCAGTGGATGGGGGGAGAGCTCCTACGAGCAGTACTTC; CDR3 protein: CASGWGESSYEQYF
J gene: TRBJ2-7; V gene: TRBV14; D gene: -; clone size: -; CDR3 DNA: TGTGCCAGCAGTTTCGGGGGAGAGGGCTACGAGCAGTACTTC; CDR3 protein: CASSFGGEGYEQYF
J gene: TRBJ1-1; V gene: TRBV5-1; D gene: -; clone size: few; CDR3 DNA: TGCGCCAGCAGCCTTGGAGGGTCAACTGAAGCTTTCTTT; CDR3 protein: CASSLGGSTEAFF
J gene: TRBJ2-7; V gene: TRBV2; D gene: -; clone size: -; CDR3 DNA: TGTGCCAGCAGCGAGGGGTCACCCCCGGACGAGCAGTACTTC; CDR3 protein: CASSEGSPPDEQYF
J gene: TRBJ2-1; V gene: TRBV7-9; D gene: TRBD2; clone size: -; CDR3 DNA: TGTGCCAGCAGCACAACTAGCGGGACCTACAATGAGCAGTTCTTC; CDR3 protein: CASSTTSGTYNEQFF
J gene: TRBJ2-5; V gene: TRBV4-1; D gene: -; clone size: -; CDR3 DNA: TGCGCCAGCAGCCGAGTGAGACAGCAAGAGACCCAGTACTTC; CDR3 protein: CASSRVRQQETQYF
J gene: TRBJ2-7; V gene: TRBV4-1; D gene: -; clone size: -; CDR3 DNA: TGCGCCAGCAGCCAAGGGGTTGGCTCCTACGAGCAGTACTTC; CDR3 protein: CASSQGVGSYEQYF
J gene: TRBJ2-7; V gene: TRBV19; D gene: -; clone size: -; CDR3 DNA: TGTGCCAGTTTCGACGGGGACGAGCAGTACTTC; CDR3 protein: CASFDGDEQYF
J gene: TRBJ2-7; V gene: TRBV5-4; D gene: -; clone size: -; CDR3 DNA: TGTGCCAGCAGCGGCCAGGAATCCTACGAGCAGTACTTC; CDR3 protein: CASSGQESYEQYF
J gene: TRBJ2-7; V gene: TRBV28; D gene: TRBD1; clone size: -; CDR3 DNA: TGTGCCAGCAGTGGTGGGGTACAGGGGGCCTTCTACGAGCAGTACTTC; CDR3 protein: CASSGGVQGAFYEQYF
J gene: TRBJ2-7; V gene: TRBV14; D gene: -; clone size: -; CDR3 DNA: TGTGCCAGCAGCCAAGTCCGCGGGTCCTCCTACGAGCAGTACTTC; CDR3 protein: CASSQVRGSSYEQYF
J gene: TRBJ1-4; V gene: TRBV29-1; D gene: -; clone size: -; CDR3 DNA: TGCAGCGTTGCCCCAGGTTCCTCAACTAATGAAAAACTGTTTTTT; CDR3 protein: CSVAPGSSTNEKLFF
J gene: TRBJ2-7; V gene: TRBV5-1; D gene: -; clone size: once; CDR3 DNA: TGCGCCAGCAGCTTGGAGCCCGGCAATATCTACGAGCAGTACTTC; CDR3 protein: CASSLEPGNIYEQYF
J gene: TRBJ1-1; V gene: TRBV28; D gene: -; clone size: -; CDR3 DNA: TGTGCCAGCAGTTTGACGCGAGGGACAACTGAAGCTTTCTTT; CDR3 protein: CASSLTRGTTEAFF
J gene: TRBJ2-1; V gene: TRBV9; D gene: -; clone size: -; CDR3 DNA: TGTGCCAGCAGCGTAGAGTATACGGGAGACCTCTCCTACAATGAGCAGTTCTTC; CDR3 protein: CASSVEYTGDLSYNEQFF
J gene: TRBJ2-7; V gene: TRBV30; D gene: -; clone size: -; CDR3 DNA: TGTGCCTGGAGTTTAGGGTTGAGCTCCTACGAGCAGTACTTC; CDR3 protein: CAWSLGLSSYEQYF
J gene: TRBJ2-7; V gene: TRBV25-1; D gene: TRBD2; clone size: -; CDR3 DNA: TGTGCCAGCAGTGGGACTAGCGGGGGTTCCTACGAGCAGTACTTC; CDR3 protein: CASSGTSGGSYEQYF
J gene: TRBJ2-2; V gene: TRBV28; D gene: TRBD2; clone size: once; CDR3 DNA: TGTGCCAGCAGTCATGCGGGACTAGCGGATAACACCGGGGAGCTGTTTTTT; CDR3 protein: CASSHAGLADNTGELFF
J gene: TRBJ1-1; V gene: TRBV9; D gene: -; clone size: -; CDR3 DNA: TGTGCCAGCAGCGCGGGGGTCCAAGCTTTCTTT; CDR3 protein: CASSAGVQAFF
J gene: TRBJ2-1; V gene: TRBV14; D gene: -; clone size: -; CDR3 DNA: TGTGCCAGCAGCCAAGATTGGTTTAGAACGACTAGCTACAATGAGCAGTTCTTC; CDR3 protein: CASSQDWFRTTSYNEQFF
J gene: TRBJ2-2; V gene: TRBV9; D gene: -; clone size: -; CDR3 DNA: TGTGCCAGCAGCGGAAACAGGAACACCGGGGAGCTGTTTTTT; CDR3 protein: CASSGNRNTGELFF